Listed below are T cell receptor beta chains from one sample, sequenced in a study of cytomegalovirus exposure and HLA in healthy donors. Measured with immunoSEQ multiplex PCR; TCRdb has only the in-frame clones, and not every one. The sample holds some 150,000 clones, approximately 92% seen once. The sample consisted of PBMCs. These receptors were obtained from a woman in her late teens or twenties in good health and CMV-seropositive. The CDR3 runs from the conserved cysteine through the conserved F or W. The D gene is left open where the match is weak.

j_gene | d_gene | v_gene | CDR3aa
TRBJ1-5 | TRBD1 | TRBV16 | CASSPHLGTASNQPQHF
TRBJ1-2 | NA | TRBV27 | CASRTAGAYGYTF
TRBJ1-5 | NA | TRBV10-3 | CAISEGLSHQPQHF
TRBJ1-3 | NA | TRBV7-3 | CASSLSSTGSGNTIYF
TRBJ1-6 | NA | TRBV6-1 | CASMIAAGSPLHF
TRBJ1-1 | NA | TRBV4-2 | CASSQALTEEAFF
TRBJ1-6 | TRBD1 | TRBV7-2 | CASSPGSGGWNSPLHF
TRBJ1-1 | NA | TRBV5-4 | CASSRGQPNTEAFF
TRBJ2-3 | NA | TRBV19 | CASAVTGTDTQYF
TRBJ2-3 | NA | TRBV29-1 | CSVEDRYRGTTDTQYF
TRBJ1-2 | TRBD1 | TRBV6-5 | CASSYGQEYGYTF
TRBJ2-1 | NA | TRBV7-9 | CASSDSSYNEQFF
TRBJ1-1 | NA | TRBV6-5 | CASSYSSVGTEAFF
TRBJ2-7 | TRBD2 | TRBV30 | CAWSGGASGAYEQYF
TRBJ1-2 | NA | TRBV6-6 | CASRPDSNLNYGYTF
TRBJ2-3 | TRBD2 | TRBV13 | CASSPTSGALQRADTQYF
TRBJ2-7 | NA | TRBV20-1 | CSARSSYEQYF
TRBJ1-1 | NA | TRBV2 | CASSGSGGNTEAFF
TRBJ1-2 | TRBD1 | TRBV20-1 | CSAKGASGYTF
TRBJ2-5 | TRBD2 | TRBV10-3 | CAIRGSGGGETQYF
TRBJ2-1 | NA | TRBV7-8 | CASSPGLAALESYNEQFF
TRBJ1-1 | TRBD1 | TRBV6-6 | CACSWDSGGRGTEAFF
TRBJ1-1 | TRBD1 | TRBV19 | CASSTRQGRITEAFF
TRBJ2-1 | NA | TRBV5-4 | CASSPIISYNEQFF
TRBJ2-2 | TRBD1 | TRBV11-2 | CASSYDRGTGELFF
TRBJ2-7 | NA | TRBV5-1 | CASSPGTPISYEQYF
TRBJ2-7 | NA | TRBV6-1 | CASEEDNFYEQYF
TRBJ2-7 | NA | TRBV6-1 | CASGSPGNTYEQYF
TRBJ2-1 | TRBD1 | TRBV5-8 | CASSRQGSNEQFF